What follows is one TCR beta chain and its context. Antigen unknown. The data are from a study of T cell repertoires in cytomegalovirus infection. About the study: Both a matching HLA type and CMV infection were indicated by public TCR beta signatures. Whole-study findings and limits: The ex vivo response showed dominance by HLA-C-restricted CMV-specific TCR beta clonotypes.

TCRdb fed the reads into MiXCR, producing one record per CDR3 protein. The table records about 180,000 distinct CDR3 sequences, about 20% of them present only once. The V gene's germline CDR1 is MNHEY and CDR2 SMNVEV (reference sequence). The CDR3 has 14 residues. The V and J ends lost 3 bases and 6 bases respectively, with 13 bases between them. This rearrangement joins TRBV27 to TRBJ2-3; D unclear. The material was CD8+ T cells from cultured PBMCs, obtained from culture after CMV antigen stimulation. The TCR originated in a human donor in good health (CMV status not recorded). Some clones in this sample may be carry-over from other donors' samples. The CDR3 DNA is TGTGCCAGCAGTTTTGGTGTTTTAGGGGATACGCAGTATTTT. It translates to CASSFGVLGDTQYF.